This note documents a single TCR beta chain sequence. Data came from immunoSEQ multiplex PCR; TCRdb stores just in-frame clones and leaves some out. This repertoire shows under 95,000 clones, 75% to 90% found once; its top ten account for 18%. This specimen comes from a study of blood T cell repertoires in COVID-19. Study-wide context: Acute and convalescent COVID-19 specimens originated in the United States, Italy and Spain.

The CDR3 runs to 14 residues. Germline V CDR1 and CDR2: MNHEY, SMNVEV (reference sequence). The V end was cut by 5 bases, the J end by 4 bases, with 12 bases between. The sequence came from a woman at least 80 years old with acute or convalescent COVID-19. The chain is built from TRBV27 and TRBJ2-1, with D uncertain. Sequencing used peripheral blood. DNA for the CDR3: TGTGCCAGCAGTCCCGCTACGGAGTACAATGAGCAGTTCTTC. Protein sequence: CASSPATEYNEQFF.